This is a list of T cell receptor beta chains from one sample in a study of T cell responses to AZD1222 COVID-19 vaccine. Assay: immunoSEQ multiplex PCR; the TCRdb copy retains only in-frame clones and omits some. The table shows about 180,000 clones, with around 88% occurring only once. Sequenced here: peripheral blood, sampled 28 days after the second AZD1222 dose. These TCRs come from an adult who received the AZD1222 COVID-19 vaccine. The CDR3 runs from the conserved cysteine through the conserved F or W. Each record gives: D gene, V gene, clone size, J gene, CDR3 DNA, CDR3 protein. D genes are given only for firm matches. Expanded clones are given a class, and other clones once, few, many or no size at all.

>TRBD1|TRBV6-6|.|TRBJ1-1
TGTGCCAGCAGTTACTCCGACAGGGGGCCTGAAGCTTTCTTT
CASSYSDRGPEAFF
>.|TRBV10-2|.|TRBJ1-4
TGCGCCAGCAGTGGGCCCCATGGGGAGACTAATGAAAAACTGTTTTTT
CASSGPHGETNEKLFF
>.|TRBV19|.|TRBJ1-2
TGTGCCAGTAGTATCGGGCGACAGGTTGGCTACACCTTC
CASSIGRQVGYTF
>TRBD1|TRBV3-1/TRBV3-2|.|TRBJ1-5
TGTGCCAGCAGCCAGGGGACAGGGGGCCAGCCCCAGCATTTT
CASSQGTGGQPQHF
>.|TRBV12-3/TRBV12-4|.|TRBJ1-2
TGTGCCAGCAGTTTGCAGGGTCTGGGTGGCTACACCTTC
CASSLQGLGGYTF
>.|TRBV27|.|TRBJ1-6
TGTGCCAGCGGGCCCTACAGGGCTACCTATAATTCACCCCTCCACTTT
CASGPYRATYNSPLHF
>.|TRBV11-2|.|TRBJ2-7
TGTGCCAGCAGCTTAGATTCAGGGGTCCGACGAGGCAGGTACTTC
CASSLDSGVRRGRYF
>.|TRBV5-1|.|TRBJ1-1
TGCGCCAGCAGCTTGGATAGCGCCGTCCTCACTGAAGCTTTCTTT
CASSLDSAVLTEAFF
>.|TRBV9|.|TRBJ2-1
TGTGCCAGCAGCCAATCGCAGTGGGGGGGCAGGGATGAGCAGTTCTTC
CASSQSQWGGRDEQFF
>TRBD2|TRBV11-2|.|TRBJ2-1
TGTGCCAGCAGCCAAGCGGGGGCAGTCTACAATGAGCAGTTCTTC
CASSQAGAVYNEQFF
>TRBD1|TRBV7-9|few|TRBJ2-7
TGTGCCAGCAGCCCTAGCCTGGGACAGGGGGGCGAGCAGTACTTC
CASSPSLGQGGEQYF
>.|TRBV9|.|TRBJ1-5
TGTGCCAGCAGCCCGCCCGAAACGACGGAGAGCAATCAGCCCCAGCATTTT
CASSPPETTESNQPQHF
>.|TRBV4-2|.|TRBJ2-7
TGTGCCAGCAGCCAAGATGGAGCGGCTATATCCTACGAGCAGTACTTC
CASSQDGAAISYEQYF
>.|TRBV11-2|.|TRBJ2-7
TGTGCCAGCAGCTTAGGTGGAGGCCCCTACGAGCAGTACTTC
CASSLGGGPYEQYF
>.|TRBV5-1|.|TRBJ1-1
TGCGCCAGCAGCTTGGCCTGGTTAGACACTGAAGCTTTCTTT
CASSLAWLDTEAFF
>TRBD2|TRBV6-5|.|TRBJ2-7
TGTGCCAGCAGTTACGCACGGGGGGAATACGAGCAGTACTTC
CASSYARGEYEQYF
>.|TRBV25-1|.|TRBJ2-7
TGTGCCAGCAGTGTCGACCTTACTACCTACGAGCAGTACTTC
CASSVDLTTYEQYF
>.|TRBV19|.|TRBJ2-2
TGTGCCAGTAGTGGCAGGGGAACCGGGGAGCTGTTTTTT
CASSGRGTGELFF
>TRBD1|TRBV3-1/TRBV3-2|.|TRBJ1-6
TGTGCCAGCAGCCGAACAGGGGGCATAGAGTCACCCCTCCACTTT
CASSRTGGIESPLHF
>.|TRBV29-1|once|TRBJ2-7
TGCAGCGTTGGACAGGGAGGGAACGAGCAGTACTTC
CSVGQGGNEQYF
>.|TRBV6-1|few|TRBJ2-2
TGTGCCAGCAGTGATTTAGTCGGGGAGCTGTTTTTT
CASSDLVGELFF
>TRBD2|TRBV30|.|TRBJ2-1
TGTGCCTGGATCATGATGGGGGGGAGCTCCTACAATGAGCAGTTCTTC
CAWIMMGGSSYNEQFF
>.|TRBV2|.|TRBJ1-3
TGTGCCAGCAGTGAGGGGATGGAAAACACCATATATTTT
CASSEGMENTIYF
>.|TRBV5-1|.|TRBJ1-2
TGCGCCAGCAGCTTGGGCGATCAGGGAGCTAACTATGGCTACACCTTC
CASSLGDQGANYGYTF
>.|TRBV10-1|.|TRBJ2-7
TGCGCCAGCAGATACGAGCAGTACTTC
CASRYEQYF
>TRBD1|TRBV2|.|TRBJ2-7
TGTGCCAGCAGTGGGGGACAGGTCTACGAGCAGTACTTC
CASSGGQVYEQYF
>TRBD1|TRBV6-6|.|TRBJ1-5
TGTGCCAGCAGTTACCCCGGGACAGGGGCACAGCCCCAGCATTTT
CASSYPGTGAQPQHF
>TRBD1|TRBV30|.|TRBJ1-2
TGTGCCTGGGGCCCCGGACAGGGGGCGGTCTATGGCTACACCTTC
CAWGPGQGAVYGYTF
>.|TRBV6-5|.|TRBJ2-2
TGTGCCACAACCAGGGGCCCGAACACCGGGGAGCTGTTTTTT
CATTRGPNTGELFF
>.|TRBV28|few|TRBJ2-7
TGTGCCAGCAGTAGCCCAGGACAGTCCTACGAGCAGTACTTC
CASSSPGQSYEQYF
>TRBD1|TRBV6-5|.|TRBJ1-5
TGTGCCAGCAGTTATTTAGGGGGCGGTCAGCCCCAGCATTTT
CASSYLGGGQPQHF
>TRBD2|TRBV7-3|once|TRBJ2-7
TGTGCCAGCAGCCTCACCGGGACTAGCTTCTACGAGCAGTACTTC
CASSLTGTSFYEQYF
>.|TRBV6-5|once|TRBJ1-6
TGTGCCAGCAGTTACGGTTCCGCCGTCAGCGCTTCACCCCTCCACTTT
CASSYGSAVSASPLHF
>TRBD2|TRBV2|.|TRBJ2-3
TGTGCCAGCAGTGACGGGGGAGGGAGCACAGATACGCAGTATTTT
CASSDGGGSTDTQYF
>TRBD2|TRBV10-3|few|TRBJ2-7
TGTGCCATCAGTGAGTCGACTCAGCTAGCGGGCCGTTACGAGCAGTACTTC
CAISESTQLAGRYEQYF
>.|TRBV25-1|.|TRBJ1-5
TGTGCCAGCAGTGAAGTCGGGGGTAATCAGCCCCAGCATTTT
CASSEVGGNQPQHF
>.|TRBV19|.|TRBJ1-1
TGTGCCAGTAGTATGGGTCGTTGGACAGAAGTTGGACTGGGCACTGAAGCTTTCTTT
CASSMGRWTEVGLGTEAFF
>.|TRBV7-9|.|TRBJ2-4
TGTGCCAGCAGCCGGGCCGGAAACATTCAGTACTTC
CASSRAGNIQYF